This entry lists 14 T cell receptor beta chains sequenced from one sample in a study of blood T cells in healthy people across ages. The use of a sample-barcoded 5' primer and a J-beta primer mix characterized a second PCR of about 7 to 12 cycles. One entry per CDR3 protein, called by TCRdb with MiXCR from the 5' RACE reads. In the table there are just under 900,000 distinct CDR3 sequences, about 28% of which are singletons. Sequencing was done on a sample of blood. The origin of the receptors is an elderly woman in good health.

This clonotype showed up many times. DNA of the CDR3: TGTGCCAGCAGCTTGGACAGGGGCTGGGAGACCCAGTACTTC. Translation: CASSLDRGWETQYF. The gene calls are TRBV5-8 and TRBJ2-5; TRBD1 matches 7 bases. The CDR3 is 14 amino acids. Germline V gene data show CDR1 as SGHTS and CDR2 as YDEGEE. With V trimmed by 0 bases and J by 5 bases, 4 bases remained unmatched.

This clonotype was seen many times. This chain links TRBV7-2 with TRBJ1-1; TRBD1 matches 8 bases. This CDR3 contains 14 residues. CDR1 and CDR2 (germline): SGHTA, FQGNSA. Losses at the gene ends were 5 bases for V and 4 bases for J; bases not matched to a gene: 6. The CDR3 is CASSKRQGSTEAFF. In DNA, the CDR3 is TGTGCCAGCAGCAAAAGACAGGGGAGCACTGAAGCTTTCTTT.

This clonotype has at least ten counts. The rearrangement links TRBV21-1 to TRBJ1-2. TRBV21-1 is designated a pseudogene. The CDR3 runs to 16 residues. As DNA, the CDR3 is TGTGCCATCCCACCCGCCACCCGACGGCCTTCCTATGGCTACACCTTC. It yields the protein CAIPPATRRPSYGYTF.

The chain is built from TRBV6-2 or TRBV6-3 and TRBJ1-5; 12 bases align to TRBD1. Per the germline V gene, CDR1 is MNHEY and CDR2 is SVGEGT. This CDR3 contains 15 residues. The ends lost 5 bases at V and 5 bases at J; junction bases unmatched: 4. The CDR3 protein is CASSTGQGAYQPQHF. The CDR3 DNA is TGTGCCAGCAGTACGGGACAGGGGGCCTATCAGCCCCAGCATTTT.

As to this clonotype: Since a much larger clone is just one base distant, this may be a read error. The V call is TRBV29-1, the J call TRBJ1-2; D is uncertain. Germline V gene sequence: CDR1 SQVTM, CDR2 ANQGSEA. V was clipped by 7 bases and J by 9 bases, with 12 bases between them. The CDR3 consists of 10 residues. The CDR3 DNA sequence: TGCAGCGCCAAAGGGTGGAGCTACACCTTC. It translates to CSAKGWSYTF.

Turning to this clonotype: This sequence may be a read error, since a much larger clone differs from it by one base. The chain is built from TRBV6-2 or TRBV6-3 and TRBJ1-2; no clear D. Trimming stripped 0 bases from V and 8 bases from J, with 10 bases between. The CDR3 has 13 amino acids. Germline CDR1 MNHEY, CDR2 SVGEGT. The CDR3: CASSYSPGRGYTF. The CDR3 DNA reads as TGTGCCAGCAGTTACTCTCCAGGTCGGGGCTACACCTTC.

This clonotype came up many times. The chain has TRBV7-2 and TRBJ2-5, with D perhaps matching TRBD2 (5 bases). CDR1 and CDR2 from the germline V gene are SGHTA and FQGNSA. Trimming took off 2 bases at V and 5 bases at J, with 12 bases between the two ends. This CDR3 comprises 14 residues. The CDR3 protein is CASSLSGVAETQYF. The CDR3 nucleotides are TGTGCCAGCAGCTTATCCGGGGTTGCGGAGACCCAGTACTTC.

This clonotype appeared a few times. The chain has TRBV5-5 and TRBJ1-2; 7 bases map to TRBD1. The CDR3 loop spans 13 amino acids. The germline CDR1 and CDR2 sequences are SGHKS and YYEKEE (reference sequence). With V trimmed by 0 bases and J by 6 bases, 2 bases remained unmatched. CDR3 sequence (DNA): TGTGCCAGCAGCTTGGAACAGGGGCATGGCTACACCTTC. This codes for CASSLEQGHGYTF.

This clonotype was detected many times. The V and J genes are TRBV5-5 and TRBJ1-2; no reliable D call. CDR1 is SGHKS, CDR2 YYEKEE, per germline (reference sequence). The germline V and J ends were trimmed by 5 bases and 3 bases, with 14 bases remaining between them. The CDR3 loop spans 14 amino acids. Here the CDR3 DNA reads TGTGCCAGCAGAAGGAATGGGGTGGACTATGGCTACACCTTC. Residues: CASRRNGVDYGYTF.

Here the CDR3 reads CATSDTGQGTRQFF. CDR3 DNA sequence: TGTGCCACCAGTGACACGGGACAGGGGACACGGCAGTTCTTC. The chain carries TRBV24-1 and TRBJ2-1; 10 bases are a match to TRBD1. Trimming at V came to 4 bases and at J to 12 bases, leaving 8 bases not matched to a gene. Germline values: CDR1 KGHDR, CDR2 SFDVKD. The CDR3 spans 14 residues.

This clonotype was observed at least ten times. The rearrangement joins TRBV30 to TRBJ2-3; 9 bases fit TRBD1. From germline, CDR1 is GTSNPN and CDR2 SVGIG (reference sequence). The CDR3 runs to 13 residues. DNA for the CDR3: TGTGCAGTGGACGAGACAGGGGGAGGTACGCAGTATTTT. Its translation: CAVDETGGGTQYF.

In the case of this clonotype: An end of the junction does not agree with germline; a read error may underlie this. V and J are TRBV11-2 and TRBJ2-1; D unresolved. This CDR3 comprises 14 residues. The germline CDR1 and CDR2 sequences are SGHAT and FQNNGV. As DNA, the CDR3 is TGTGCCAGCAGCTTAACTTGGATCGAGAATGGGCAGTTCTTC. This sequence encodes CASSLTWIENGQFF.

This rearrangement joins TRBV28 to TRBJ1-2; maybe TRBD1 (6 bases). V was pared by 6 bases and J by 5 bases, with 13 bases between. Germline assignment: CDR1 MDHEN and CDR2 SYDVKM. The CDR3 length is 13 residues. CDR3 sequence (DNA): TGTGCCAGCAGAACAGGGTTGGGATATGGCTACACCTTC. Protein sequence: CASRTGLGYGYTF.

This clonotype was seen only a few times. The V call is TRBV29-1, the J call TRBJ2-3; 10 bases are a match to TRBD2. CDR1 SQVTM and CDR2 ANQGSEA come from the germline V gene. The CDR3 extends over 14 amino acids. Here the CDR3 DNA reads TGCGGCACACCGGGACTAGCGAGGGGGGATACGCAGTATTTT. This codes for CGTPGLARGDTQYF.